The 3 T cell receptor beta chains below come from one sample, sequenced in a study of cytomegalovirus exposure and HLA in healthy donors. In the PCR, 60 Vbeta and 13 Jbeta primers were used. Data came from immunoSEQ multiplex PCR; TCRdb stores just in-frame clones and leaves some out. The data hold approximately 160,000 clones, with around 68% observed a single time. Sequenced material: PBMCs. All receptors derive from a middle-aged man in good health and CMV-seronegative.

The rearrangement links TRBV5-1 to TRBJ1-1; D is possibly TRBD1 (5 bases). V was cut by 0 bases and J by 5 bases, with 11 bases left in between. This CDR3 is 14 amino acids long. Germline-derived CDR1 and CDR2 are SGHRS and YFSETQ. The CDR3 nucleotides read TGCGCCAGCAGCTTGGGGCGGGGCGAGACTGAAGCTTTCTTT. Protein: CASSLGRGETEAFF.

This clone has just a few counts. The chain has TRBV7-2 and TRBJ1-3; TRBD1 is a possible D gene (6 bases). The CDR3 runs to 15 residues. CDR1 is SGHTA and CDR2 is FQGNSA in the germline V gene. Trimming left V 3 bases short and J 2 bases short, with 11 bases between. CDR3 protein: CASSFGRGPGNTIYF. The CDR3 coding sequence is TGTGCCAGCAGCTTCGGCAGGGGCCCTGGAAACACCATATATTTT.

This clone was found a few times. This chain joins TRBV2 and TRBJ1-2; D unresolved. Germline CDR1 is SNHLY and CDR2 is FYNNEI. Trimming took off 2 bases at V and 6 bases at J, with 16 bases between the two ends. This CDR3 comprises 15 residues. The CDR3 DNA is TGTGCCAGCAGTGAACAGGAGGCACGTATTCATGGCTACACCTTC. This encodes CASSEQEARIHGYTF.